These 30 T cell receptor beta chains share one sample of origin, sequenced in a study of T cell responses to AZD1222 COVID-19 vaccine. Clones were sequenced by immunoSEQ multiplex PCR, and TCRdb holds only the in-frame ones, with some missing. This table has around 67,000 clones, 83% appearing once. The material sequenced was peripheral blood, taken 28 days after the second AZD1222 dose. These receptors were taken from an adult who received the AZD1222 COVID-19 vaccine.

The CDR3 nucleotides are TGTGCCAGCAGCTTAGGTCCCCTGCGAACTACAGATACGCAGTATTTT. As protein: CASSLGPLRTTDTQYF. This chain joins TRBV13 and TRBJ2-3, with D unresolved. CDR1 and CDR2 (germline): PRHDT, FYEKMQ (reference sequence). CDR3 length: 16 amino acids. V dropped 0 bases and J dropped 3 bases, with 13 bases sitting between them. Filled out from reference TRBV13 and TRBJ2-3, the complete variable domain reads AAGVIQSPRHLIKEKRETATLKCYPIPRHDTVYWYQQGPGQDPQFLISFYEKMQSDKGSIPDRFSAQQFSDYHSELNMSSLELGDSALYFCASSLGPLRTTDTQYFGPGTRLTVL.

This clone was seen only once. The genes are TRBV7-2 and TRBJ2-4; 10 bases agree with TRBD2. Trimming removed 0 bases from V and 7 bases from J; junction bases left unmatched: 9. Per germline, CDR1 SGHTA and CDR2 FQGNSA. This CDR3 contains 17 residues. CDR3 sequence (DNA): TGTGCCAGCAGCTTAGCGGGCGGTCTAGCGGGGGTGAACATTCAGTACTTC. It encodes CASSLAGGLAGVNIQYF.

This sequence joins TRBV19 and TRBJ2-7; 7 bases fit TRBD1. V dropped 4 bases and J dropped 3; count of bases not matched to a gene: 6. This CDR3 has 14 residues. Germline CDR1 reads LNHDA; CDR2 reads SQIVND (reference sequence). CDR3 DNA: TGTGCCAGTAGTAGACAGGGTAGCCTCTACGAGCAGTACTTC. Translated: CASSRQGSLYEQYF.

This clone has just a few counts. The chain has TRBV6-6 and TRBJ2-1; TRBD2 aligns across 13 bases. Trimming took 7 bases from V and 7 from J; bases not matched to a gene: 7. CDR1 MNHNY and CDR2 SVGAGI come from the germline V gene (reference sequence). This CDR3 comprises 15 residues. This CDR3 is CASTLLAGGENEQFF. CDR3 in DNA: TGTGCCAGCACTTTACTAGCGGGGGGGGAGAATGAGCAGTTCTTC.

Comments on this clone: Other DNA sequences in the sample encode the same CDR3. The chain carries TRBV6-2 or TRBV6-3 and TRBJ1-1; D is unclear. Germline CDR1 reads MNHEY; CDR2 reads SVGEGT. V lost 0 bases and J 1 base, leaving 6 bases between the germline ends. The CDR3 loop spans 14 amino acids. DNA for the CDR3: TGTGCCAGCAGTTACTCCGGCGGGAACACTGAAGCTTTCTTT. This gives the protein CASSYSGGNTEAFF.

This clone was seen just once. The rearrangement links TRBV18 to TRBJ2-5; a weak D match, TRBD2 (6 bases). The germline V gene encodes CDR1 KGHSH and CDR2 LQKENI. Between the trimmed V and J ends, which lost 5 bases and 5 bases, there was a span of 9 bases. CDR3 length equals 12 residues. The CDR3 protein is CASSSGGETQYF. In DNA, the CDR3 is TGTGCCAGCTCATCTGGGGGGGAGACCCAGTACTTC.

The chain carries TRBV10-3 and TRBJ2-3; 9 positions agree with TRBD1. The CDR3 has 14 residues. V lost 6 bases, J lost 2 bases, and 3 bases stayed unmatched. Germline loops: CDR1 ENHRY, CDR2 SYGVKD. Here the CDR3 DNA reads TGTGCCATCAGAAGGGACAGGGACACAGATACGCAGTATTTT. This gives the protein CAIRRDRDTDTQYF.

The V call is TRBV29-1, the J call TRBJ2-1; D remains ambiguous. V lost 5 bases and J lost 6, with 11 bases in between. The germline gives CDR1 SQVTM, CDR2 ANQGSEA. The CDR3 totals 12 residues. The CDR3 loop reads CSVRRDFNEQFF. In DNA, the CDR3 is TGCAGCGTTCGTCGTGATTTCAATGAGCAGTTCTTC.

The rearrangement links TRBV3-1 (or the pseudogene TRBV3-2) to TRBJ1-4; 7 positions match TRBD1. CDR3 size: 17 residues. The ends lost 0 bases at V and 4 bases at J; junction bases unmatched: 8. Germline CDR1 and CDR2: LGHDT and YNNKEL (reference sequence). The CDR3 sequence is CASSQDRGQVYNEKLFF. In nucleotides, the CDR3 is TGTGCCAGCAGCCAAGATAGAGGACAGGTCTATAATGAAAAACTGTTTTTT.

The table lists this clone with a few counts. The chain couples TRBV6-6 to TRBJ1-4; possible D gene TRBD1, 6 bases. The CDR3 extends over 15 amino acids. Germline V gene lookup returns CDR1 MNHNY and CDR2 SVGAGI (reference sequence). Trimming shortened V by 1 base and J by 5 bases, and 11 bases separated the two germline ends. CDR3 region: CASSYLFRGNEKLFF. CDR3 bases: TGTGCCAGCAGTTACTTGTTCAGGGGAAATGAAAAACTGTTTTTT.

This CDR3 reads CASSRSSGGSIEQFF. The CDR3 DNA follows: TGTGCCAGCAGTAGGAGTAGCGGGGGGTCCATTGAGCAGTTCTTC. The V gene is TRBV2, the J gene TRBJ2-1, with TRBD2 identical over 10 bases. V lost 5 bases to trimming and J lost 9 bases; unmatched junction nucleotides: 10. Per germline, CDR1 SNHLY and CDR2 FYNNEI. The CDR3 is made up of 15 amino acids. The whole variable domain, filled in from reference TRBV2 and TRBJ2-1, reads EPEVTQTPSHQVTQMGQEVILRCVPISNHLYFYWYRQILGQKVEFLVSFYNNEISEKSEIFDDQFSVERPDGSNFTLKIRSTKLEDSAMYFCASSRSSGGSIEQFFGPGTRLTVL.

This clone was seen a single time. The rearrangement uses TRBV5-1 and TRBJ2-7, with TRBD2 as a possible D gene (5 bases). CDR1 and CDR2 (germline): SGHRS, YFSETQ. The V and J ends lost 0 bases and 0 bases respectively, with 7 bases between them. This CDR3 region has 14 residues. The CDR3 reads CASSLGESSYEQYF. In DNA, the CDR3 is TGCGCCAGCAGCTTGGGGGAGAGCTCCTACGAGCAGTACTTC.

The V gene is TRBV6-5, the J gene TRBJ1-2; TRBD1 matches at 9 bases. CDR3 length: 15 amino acids. Germline CDR1 and CDR2: MNHEY and SVGAGI. V was clipped by 6 bases and J by 4 bases; unmatched bases: 9. The CDR3 is CASRPGTGTSYGYTF. The CDR3 DNA reads TGTGCCAGCAGACCCGGGACAGGGACCAGCTATGGCTACACCTTC.

The chain links TRBV19 to TRBJ1-5, with 7 bases matching TRBD1. V shed 3 bases, J shed 4 bases, and the junction held 9 bases outside the gene matches. The CDR3 extends over 16 amino acids. Per the germline V gene, CDR1 is LNHDA and CDR2 is SQIVND (reference sequence). The CDR3: CASSIKSGTANQPQHF. CDR3 DNA sequence: TGTGCCAGTAGTATTAAATCCGGGACAGCTAATCAGCCCCAGCATTTT. The full variable domain, in which reference TRBV19 and TRBJ1-5 provide the parts outside the CDR3, is DGGITQSPKYLFRKEGQNVTLSCEQNLNHDAMYWYRQDPGQGLRLIYYSQIVNDFQKGDIAEGYSVSREKKESFPLTVTSAQKNPTAFYLCASSIKSGTANQPQHFGDGTRLSIL.

Only one count was recorded for this clone. V gene TRBV18 combines with J gene TRBJ1-1, with 8 nucleotides matching TRBD1. V lost 3 bases to trimming and J lost 1 base; unmatched junction nucleotides: 1. CDR1 KGHSH and CDR2 LQKENI come from the germline V gene. This CDR3 has 14 amino acids. For the CDR3, the DNA is TGTGCCAGCTCACCTGGACAGGGGAACACTGAAGCTTTCTTT. Its protein is CASSPGQGNTEAFF.

This sequence joins TRBV12-5 and TRBJ2-1; the D gene is possibly TRBD2 (5 bases). This CDR3 has 13 amino acids. The V end lost 3 bases, the J end lost 5 bases, and 8 bases lay between the germline ends. CDR1 is LGHNT, CDR2 FRNRAP, per germline. The DNA for the CDR3 is TGTGCTAGTGGTTTACTAGAAAACAATGAGCAGTTCTTC. This gives the protein CASGLLENNEQFF.

This rearrangement joins TRBV5-1 to TRBJ1-2, with D possibly being TRBD1 (5 bases). Per the germline V gene, CDR1 is SGHRS and CDR2 is YFSETQ. V was trimmed by 4 bases and J by 2 bases, leaving 15 bases between them. The length of the CDR3 is 15 residues. The CDR3 is CASSRGPGGNYGYTF. The CDR3, as DNA: TGCGCCAGCAGCAGGGGACCGGGAGGCAACTATGGCTACACCTTC.

This sequence joins TRBV7-6 and TRBJ1-2, with D possibly TRBD1 on 6 matching bases. V lost 3 bases to trimming and J lost 7 bases, with 21 bases between them. Germline CDR1 SGHVS, CDR2 FNYEAQ. The CDR3 is 16 residues long. CDR3 region: CASSFFGGQTSGGYTF. The CDR3 coding sequence is TGTGCCAGCAGCTTCTTTGGGGGACAAACTTCGGGTGGCTACACCTTC.

The chain employs TRBV9 and TRBJ1-4; the D gene is possibly TRBD1 (5 bases). The CDR3 is 14 residues long. Germline-derived CDR1 and CDR2 are SGDLS and YYNGEE. Deletions cut 2 bases from V and 5 bases from J, with 10 bases between. This CDR3 is CASSVGQGNEKLFF. Written as DNA, the CDR3 is TGTGCCAGCAGCGTCGGGCAGGGAAATGAAAAACTGTTTTTT.

This clone was counted a few times. The rearrangement joins TRBV18 to TRBJ2-1; 7 nucleotides line up with TRBD2. J was trimmed by 4 bases and V by 6 bases; bases with no gene match: 6. Germline V gene sequence: CDR1 KGHSH, CDR2 LQKENI. The CDR3 runs 14 residues. The CDR3 reads CASSGEGTYNEQFF. In DNA form, the CDR3 reads TGTGCCAGCTCCGGGGAGGGAACGTACAATGAGCAGTTCTTC.

V gene TRBV12-3 or TRBV12-4 combines with J gene TRBJ2-7, with D maybe TRBD1 (6 bases). Trimming pared 8 bases from V and 0 bases from J, leaving 11 bases between. This CDR3 spans 13 amino acids. The CDR3 reads CASWQGSSYEQYF. CDR3 DNA: TGTGCCAGCTGGCAGGGGAGCTCCTACGAGCAGTACTTC.

Worth noting for this clone: At the DNA level, this CDR3 is encoded by other sequences in the same sample as well. V is TRBV5-1 and J is TRBJ1-1; unclear D gene. V lost 6 bases and J lost 1, with 10 bases in between. Germline-derived CDR1 and CDR2 are SGHRS and YFSETQ. This CDR3 contains 13 residues. The CDR3 nucleotides are TGCGCCAGCACTACGGGGTCGAACACTGAAGCTTTCTTT. Protein product: CASTTGSNTEAFF.

J is TRBJ2-2 and V is TRBV30; TRBD1 aligns across 8 bases. The germline CDR1 and CDR2 sequences are GTSNPN and SVGIG (reference sequence). This CDR3 region has 14 residues. The V segment lost 4 bases and the J segment 5 bases; nucleotides outside the gene matches: 6. As DNA, the CDR3 is TGTGCCTGGAAGAGGACAGGGCGGACCGGGGAGCTGTTTTTT. Translated, it gives CAWKRTGRTGELFF.

This chain links TRBV2 with TRBJ1-1, with a possible D match to TRBD1 (6 bases). The CDR3 has 15 amino acids. The germline gives CDR1 SNHLY, CDR2 FYNNEI. Trimming took 6 bases from V and 3 from J, leaving 17 bases between them. CDR3 sequence: CASRPYRAGYTEAFF. The CDR3 nucleotides read TGTGCCAGCAGACCCTACAGGGCAGGGTACACTGAAGCTTTCTTT.

This chain uses TRBV10-3 with TRBJ2-1; 7 bases fit TRBD1. The CDR3 runs to 15 residues. CDR1 is ENHRY and CDR2 is SYGVKD in the germline V gene. The J segment lost 7 bases and the V segment lost 0 bases, leaving 6 bases of the junction unmatched. CDR3 residues: CAISESSWTGNEQFF. The CDR3 coding sequence is TGTGCCATCAGTGAGTCGTCGTGGACAGGTAATGAGCAGTTCTTC.

This chain joins TRBV7-2 and TRBJ1-1, with D hard to call. Germline V gene data show CDR1 as SGHTA and CDR2 as FQGNSA. The CDR3 is 13 amino acids. V lost 1 base to trimming and J lost 3 bases, with 6 bases between them. CDR3 nucleotide sequence: TGTGCCAGCAGCTTAGGGGATTACACTGAAGCTTTCTTT. This sequence encodes CASSLGDYTEAFF.

The rearrangement links TRBV7-9 to TRBJ1-4; D not certain. Germline CDR1 SEHNR, CDR2 FQNEAQ (reference sequence). The CDR3 extends over 16 amino acids. V was cut by 1 base and J by 6 bases, with 15 bases left in between. The CDR3 is CASSLDSAVNDEKLFF. The CDR3 bases are TGTGCCAGCAGCTTAGATTCTGCTGTCAATGATGAAAAACTGTTTTTT.

V is TRBV18 and J is TRBJ1-1; no clear D. The CDR3 has 14 residues. The V end lost 2 bases, the J end lost 7 bases, and 14 bases lay between the germline ends. The germline V gene encodes CDR1 KGHSH and CDR2 LQKENI. The CDR3 bases are TGTGCCAGCTCACCATATCAGAAAACGGTTGAAGCTTTCTTT. It is translated as CASSPYQKTVEAFF.

This clone was detected only a few times. The rearrangement links TRBV4-1 to TRBJ1-4; possibly TRBD1 for D (5 bases). Trimming removed 0 bases from V and 3 bases from J, with 11 bases in between. This CDR3 is built from 16 residues. Per the germline V gene, CDR1 is MGHRA and CDR2 is YSYEKL. For the CDR3, the DNA is TGCGCCAGCAGCCAAGATAGGAGGGACGCTAATGAAAAACTGTTTTTT. This codes for CASSQDRRDANEKLFF.

This chain links TRBV29-1 with TRBJ1-1; TRBD1 matches 10 bases. V lost 6 bases to trimming and J lost 2 bases; unmatched junction nucleotides: 3. The CDR3 covers 13 residues. Germline V gene lookup returns CDR1 SQVTM and CDR2 ANQGSEA. Here the CDR3 DNA reads TGCAGCGTCGACAGGGGGCTAAACACTGAAGCTTTCTTT. Encoded protein: CSVDRGLNTEAFF. Full variable domain (remainder filled in from reference TRBV29-1 and TRBJ1-1): SAVISQKPSRDICQRGTSLTIQCQVDSQVTMMFWYRQQPGQSLTLIATANQGSEATYESGFVIDKFPISRPNLTFSTLTVSNMSPEDSSIYLCSVDRGLNTEAFFGQGTRLTVV.